This TCR beta chain originates from a study of blood T cell repertoires in COVID-19. CDR1 SGHTA and CDR2 FQGNSA come from the germline V gene. V was cut by 4 bases and J by 7 bases, with 23 bases left in between. This CDR3 is 16 amino acids long. Generated by immunoSEQ multiplex PCR, the TCRdb table keeps only in-frame clones and is missing some. The table records roughly 79,000 clones, more than 70% of them present only once. The rearrangement uses TRBV7-2 and TRBJ2-7; possible D gene TRBD2, 6 bases. This sequence originates from a man aged 60-69 years with active or convalescent COVID-19. The sample comprised peripheral blood. CDR3 loop: CASSSSAPGTGGEQYF. The DNA for the CDR3 is TGTGCCAGCAGCTCAAGCGCCCCCGGGACTGGTGGTGAGCAGTACTTC.